These 23 T cell receptor beta chains share one sample of origin, sequenced in a study of PD-1 blockade in mismatch repair-deficient tumors. The data were produced by immunoSEQ multiplex PCR, yet TCRdb's version contains in-frame clones alone and is incomplete. The table shows some 120,000 clones, with approximately 86% occurring only once. The specimen was peripheral blood, collected 44 weeks after starting pembrolizumab. These receptors were obtained from an adult with mismatch repair-deficient cancer.

This clone was seen once. The rearrangement links TRBV10-3 to TRBJ2-2; 7 bases are shared with TRBD2. V was pared by 2 bases and J by 4 bases, with 4 bases of the junction left unmatched. The germline CDR1 and CDR2 sequences are ENHRY and SYGVKD. This CDR3 has 15 residues. CDR3 region: CAISEGRESTGELFF. Written as DNA, the CDR3 is TGTGCCATCAGTGAGGGGCGGGAGAGCACCGGGGAGCTGTTTTTT.

The rearrangement links TRBV21-1 to TRBJ1-4. TRBV21-1 corresponds to a pseudogene. CDR3 size: 14 residues. CDR3 sequence: CASSPRRTNEKLFF. The CDR3 region has the DNA TGTGCCAGCAGCCCAAGGAGGACTAATGAAAAACTGTTTTTT.

This sequence joins TRBV6-1 and TRBJ1-1, with 7 nucleotides matching TRBD1. V trimming: 3 bases; J trimming: 3 bases; junction bases outside the gene matches: 1. This CDR3 has 13 amino acids. Germline lookup yields CDR1 MNHNS and CDR2 SASEGT. In nucleotides, the CDR3 is TGTGCCAGCAGTGACAGGGGGGACACTGAAGCTTTCTTT. The encoded protein is CASSDRGDTEAFF.

This clone was seen a single time. The chain joins TRBV29-1 to TRBJ2-3; D unresolved. Per the germline V gene, CDR1 is SQVTM and CDR2 is ANQGSEA. The CDR3 spans 14 residues. Trimming shortened V by 3 bases and J by 4 bases, and 14 bases separated the two germline ends. The CDR3 loop is CSVESSTLPDTQYF. The CDR3 DNA is TGCAGCGTTGAGTCTTCAACACTCCCAGATACGCAGTATTTT.

This clone turned up a few times. The chain recombines TRBV7-9 with TRBJ2-7; D not certain. The germline V gene has CDR1 SEHNR and CDR2 FQNEAQ (reference sequence). The CDR3 is made up of 12 amino acids. The V and J ends lost 2 bases and 6 bases respectively, with 8 bases between them. The CDR3 protein is CASSLWEGEQYF. For the CDR3, the DNA is TGTGCCAGCAGCTTATGGGAAGGCGAGCAGTACTTC.

This clone was detected only a few times. This chain uses TRBV6-5 with TRBJ2-7; perhaps TRBD2 as D (6 bases). Per the germline V gene, CDR1 is MNHEY and CDR2 is SVGAGI. Trimming stripped 2 bases from V and 10 bases from J, with 9 bases between. CDR3 length equals 11 residues. CDR3 in amino acids: CASSYGGSQYF. The CDR3 DNA reads as TGTGCCAGCAGTTACGGGGGGAGCCAGTACTTC.

The chain links TRBV19 to TRBJ2-7; 12 positions agree with TRBD1. V shed 6 bases and J 3 bases; nucleotides not matched to a gene: 6. Germline V CDR1 and CDR2: LNHDA, SQIVND (reference sequence). CDR3 length: 15 amino acids. CDR3 DNA: TGTGCCAGTAGCGAGGGACAGGGGGCGATCTACGAGCAGTACTTC. This translates into CASSEGQGAIYEQYF.

Only one count was recorded for this clone. J is TRBJ1-1 and V is TRBV7-6, with a weak D call TRBD1 (5 bases). Germline CDR1 and CDR2: SGHVS and FNYEAQ. CDR3 length equals 17 residues. V shed 3 bases and J shed 3 bases, with 20 bases lying between them. The CDR3 DNA is TGTGCCAGCAGCTTGGGCCGGGGAGGGGCGGTGGACACTGAAGCTTTCTTT. Translating gives CASSLGRGGAVDTEAFF.

As DNA, the CDR3 is TGTGCCAGCAGCTTAAGGAGGGTCACCGGGGAGCTGTTTTTT. This encodes CASSLRRVTGELFF. The V call is TRBV7-8, the J call TRBJ2-2; TRBD2 is a possible D gene (6 bases). In germline, CDR1 is SGHVS, CDR2 FQNEAQ. V was shortened by 2 bases and J by 4 bases, with 8 bases between the two germline ends. The CDR3 has 14 amino acids.

The V and J genes are TRBV28 and TRBJ2-7; D call uncertain. This CDR3 spans 15 amino acids. V was pared by 6 bases and J by 1 base, with 16 bases between. Germline V gene sequence: CDR1 MDHEN, CDR2 SYDVKM. CDR3 sequence (DNA): TGTGCCAGCAGCCCCCTGTCGGGCAAATCCTACGAGCAGTACTTC. This codes for CASSPLSGKSYEQYF.

The chain recombines TRBV6-1 with TRBJ1-4; D perhaps matches TRBD1 (5 bases). Per the germline V gene, CDR1 is MNHNS and CDR2 is SASEGT. V dropped 8 bases and J dropped 7 bases, with 20 bases sitting between them. CDR3 length: 15 residues. As DNA, the CDR3 is TGTGCCAGCGGCGAGCAGGGAATTAGGCGTGAAAAACTGTTTTTT. Translation gives CASGEQGIRREKLFF.

The V call is TRBV4-3, the J call TRBJ2-2; D uncertain. In germline, CDR1 is LGHNA, CDR2 YSLEER. This CDR3 comprises 16 residues. Trimming took off 0 bases at V and 5 bases at J, with 13 bases between the two ends. The CDR3: CASSQEDRIGTGELFF. CDR3 sequence (DNA): TGCGCCAGCAGCCAAGAGGACCGCATCGGAACCGGGGAGCTGTTTTTT.

The chain uses TRBV11-1 and TRBJ1-2; TRBD1 might be the D (6 bases). V shed 5 bases and J shed 3 bases, with 10 bases lying between them. In germline, CDR1 is SGHAT, CDR2 FQDESV (reference sequence). The CDR3 is 13 residues long. Here the CDR3 reads CASSHRADYGYTF. The CDR3 nucleotides are TGTGCCAGCAGCCACAGGGCAGACTATGGCTACACCTTC.

The genes are TRBV4-3 and TRBJ2-5; D is undetermined. Germline-derived CDR1 and CDR2 are LGHNA and YSLEER. The CDR3 is made up of 16 amino acids. V was pared by 0 bases and J by 5 bases, with 16 bases between. CDR3 DNA sequence: TGCGCCAGCAGCCAAGATTTGGCTACTATTCACGAGACCCAGTACTTC. Translated: CASSQDLATIHETQYF.

The chain joins TRBV5-1 to TRBJ2-3, with 7 nucleotides matching TRBD2. V was pared by 0 bases and J by 2 bases, with 9 bases of the junction left unmatched. CDR1 is SGHRS and CDR2 is YFSETQ in the germline V gene. There are 17 residues in the CDR3. The CDR3 DNA follows: TGCGCCAGCAGCTTGGAGGTTTGGCTAGCGGCCACAGATACGCAGTATTTT. Encoded protein: CASSLEVWLAATDTQYF.

The rearrangement joins TRBV5-4 to TRBJ2-3; 9 bases line up with TRBD2. Trimming cost V 2 bases and J 1 base; bases outside gene matches: 14. The CDR3 is 19 amino acids. The germline gives CDR1 SGHNT, CDR2 YYREEE (reference sequence). CDR3 loop: CASSFAREGQGVRTDTQYF. CDR3 in DNA: TGTGCCAGCAGCTTTGCGCGGGAGGGCCAGGGGGTTCGCACAGATACGCAGTATTTT.

The V gene is TRBV7-2, the J gene TRBJ2-7; possibly TRBD2 for D (6 bases). The V gene's germline CDR1 is SGHTA and CDR2 FQGNSA. V lost 4 bases and J lost 4, with 14 bases in between. This CDR3 is built from 14 residues. As DNA, the CDR3 is TGTGCCAGCAGCTCAAGCGGGTCGGGGTACGAGCAGTACTTC. It yields the protein CASSSSGSGYEQYF.

The chain links TRBV11-2 to TRBJ2-7; possibly TRBD2 for D (6 bases). The V end lost 4 bases, the J end lost 0 bases, and 16 bases lay between the germline ends. The CDR3 consists of 16 residues. The V gene's germline CDR1 is SGHAT and CDR2 FQNNGV. The DNA of the CDR3 is TGTGCCAGCAGCTCCTCCCTGGGGAGGTCCTCCTACGAGCAGTACTTC. Protein sequence: CASSSSLGRSSYEQYF.

The chain employs TRBV29-1 and TRBJ2-1; D not certain. Trimming pared 1 base from V and 0 bases from J, leaving 16 bases between. The CDR3 length is 17 residues. Looked up from germline, CDR1 is SQVTM and CDR2 is ANQGSEA. The CDR3 spells CSVEVGPEISSYNEQFF. CDR3 coding DNA: TGCAGCGTTGAAGTTGGGCCTGAGATTAGCTCCTACAATGAGCAGTTCTTC.

In DNA form, the CDR3 reads TGTGCCAGCAGCTTGGGGCGTCTAACGAACACCGGGGAGCTGTTTTTT. Protein product: CASSLGRLTNTGELFF. V and J are TRBV5-4 and TRBJ2-2; D remains ambiguous. CDR1 and CDR2 from the germline V gene are SGHNT and YYREEE (reference sequence). The CDR3 totals 16 residues. Trimming pared 0 bases from V and 0 bases from J, leaving 9 bases between.

V gene TRBV11-3 combines with J gene TRBJ2-3; D gene unclear. This CDR3 contains 14 residues. Germline CDR1 and CDR2: SGHNT and YENEEA. Trimming took off 3 bases at V and 0 bases at J, with 7 bases between the two ends. CDR3 sequence reads: CASSFDGSTDTQYF. The CDR3 region has the DNA TGTGCCAGCAGCTTCGACGGAAGCACAGATACGCAGTATTTT.

The chain links TRBV4-1 to TRBJ1-2; tentative D call: TRBD1 (5 bases). The CDR3 consists of 15 residues. In germline, CDR1 is MGHRA, CDR2 YSYEKL. The V end was cut by 1 base, the J end by 2 bases, with 11 bases between. In DNA, the CDR3 is TGCGCCAGCAGCCAAGCCGACAGTAGGAACTATGGCTACACCTTC. Translating gives CASSQADSRNYGYTF.

A single count supports this clone. The DNA for the CDR3 is TGTGCCAGTGGAGACAGGTCGCGTACCTACGAGCAGTACTTC. Its protein product is CASGDRSRTYEQYF. This rearrangement joins TRBV6-1 to TRBJ2-7; a possible D gene is TRBD1 (6 bases). The V gene lost 9 bases and the J gene lost 2 bases, with 17 bases spanning the gap. The germline CDR1 and CDR2 sequences are MNHNS and SASEGT. CDR3 size: 14 residues.